The source of this TCR beta chain is a study of T cells in localized non-small cell lung cancer. Losses at the gene ends were 5 bases for V and 2 bases for J; bases not matched to a gene: 8. CDR1 and CDR2 from the germline V gene are KGHSH and LQKENI. This CDR3 comprises 16 residues. Assay: immunoSEQ multiplex PCR; the TCRdb copy retains only in-frame clones and omits some. Altogether 50,000 to 75,000 clones are present, about 90% being singletons, with the ten largest covering under 25%. The chain links TRBV18 to TRBJ2-3, with TRBD1 matching over 9 bases. The clonotype comes from a man between 40 and 69 years old with stage I squamous cell lung carcinoma. Sequences were derived from peripheral blood, sampled before any cancer treatment. As DNA, the CDR3 is TGTGCCAGCTCAATAACAGGGGGCCCCCCCACAGATACGCAGTATTTT. This gives the protein CASSITGGPPTDTQYF.